This TCR beta chain was retrieved from a study of T cells in Graves' hyperthyroidism and ophthalmopathy (dated by TCRdb to between 2018 and 2021). Looking at the study overall: Peripheral blood samples were taken at the time of initial diagnosis, prior to any treatment. To identify distinguishing TCR V-J signatures, a discovery cohort of 90 to 100 patients was used, comprising some 45 with Graves' ophthalmopathy and approximately 58 with stable Graves' hyperthyroidism. Prospective prediction of ophthalmopathy was tested in an independent validation cohort consisting of under 20 hyperthyroidism patients and approximately 16 patients who later progressed to ophthalmopathy. The 100 discovery patients were randomly divided into training and test sets at a 7:3 ratio. In more than five Graves' hyperthyroidism patients, the study also compared T-cell repertoires from thyroid tissue with T-cell repertoires from blood. Following sampling, methimazole starting at 30 mg daily was given to hyperthyroidism patients, and high-dose intravenous methylprednisolone was given to ophthalmopathy patients. The paper describes TCR Vbeta CDR3 sequencing of 135 peripheral blood samples, made up of 43 ophthalmopathy patients, 70 to 75 hyperthyroidism patients and 17 progressor patients. On the study overall, not on this receptor specifically: Most expanded thyroid clonotypes (frequency above 0.001) were also found in blood, which suggests that blood repertoires may mirror thyroid immune responses. No statistical method was used to fix the sample size in advance, and group allocation was not hidden from the investigators. In cross-validation, a model built on a 13 V-J signature told ophthalmopathy apart from stable hyperthyroidism with 85% to 90% sensitivity and about 81% specificity, and in testing the same model reached 80%/75%. In validation, progression to ophthalmopathy was predicted by the model with roughly 69% sensitivity and 72.22% specificity, a median of roughly 6 months before onset.

Concerning this clonotype: Its antigen remains unidentified. It has no much larger one-base neighbor in the sample; base qualities were not kept.

Ophthalmopathy patients had moderately to severely active disease, Clinical Activity Score of at least 3, NOSPECS grade of at least 4, and duration under 3 months. Any patient with an uncontrolled infection, another autoimmune disease, pregnancy or lactation was excluded. Clinical symptoms, serum thyroxine and TRAb, thyroid ultrasound, and orbital computed tomography formed the basis for the diagnoses. PBMCs were isolated from 7.5 to 10 ml of fresh peripheral blood by Ficoll-Paque density gradient centrifugation. Trizol reagent was used to extract total RNA, and RNA quality was then checked on an Agilent 2100 Bioanalyzer. At the junction V is shortened by 6 bases and J by 6 bases; bases outside the gene matches: 13. Based on the germline V gene (reference sequence), the CDR1 and CDR2 sequences are DFQATT and SNEGSKA. Including the terminal cysteine and phenylalanine, the CDR3 comprises 14 residues. CDR3 DNA only is kept here, 42 bases in frame from base 1.

The TCR beta CDR3 regions were amplified from the RNA transcripts. A first-round RT-PCR of the TCR CDR3 used the HTBI primer set with the Qiagen OneStep RT-PCR kit. A second multiplex PCR round built the libraries, followed by size selection and purification. The libraries were sequenced on an Illumina HiSeq2000 using paired-end 100 bp reads. Per the original workflow: Raw data were processed with SOAPnuke, discarding reads with adapters, uncalled bases, mean Phred below 15, or no exact constant-primer or identifier match. COPE v1.2.5 was used to merge the high-quality paired reads, and each unique nucleotide sequence was defined as a clonotype. MiTCR v1.1 was used to align clonotypes to the IMGT TRBV, TRBD and TRBJ reference segments. Only V-J combinations with frequency above 0.0001, covering about 99% of repertoires, were analysed. A TCS score was defined as the ratio of F50 (clonal expansion) to E x V (chaos), with BLOSUM62-based TCRdist applied between CDR3 peptides within each V-J. Welch's t-statistics and random forest reduced roughly 500 V-J features to 10 to 15, which were used in a naive Bayes classifier (R e1071). TCRdb applied fastp at Q25 and MiXCR to the public reads, then kept only in-frame beta chains. Rows with one shared CDR3 protein collapse into an entry with the most common genes and DNA. The V and J calls here are based on TCRdb, not the publication. The table for this sample lists hundreds of thousands of distinct CDR3 sequences; over 12% of them were counted only once. Roughly 13% of the sample is taken by the ten largest.

The sequence joins TRBV20-1 to TRBJ1-2; 7 nucleotides in the junction match TRBD1. This TCR came from a man aged 18 to 35 with Graves' ophthalmopathy. Material: blood. The CDR3 sequence is CSAHPRGGADGYTF. In nucleotide form, the sequence is TGCAGTGCACACCCCAGGGGGGGGGCGGATGGCTACACCTTC.